These 12 T cell receptor beta chains were sequenced from one sample in a study of blood T cells in healthy people across ages. Through a sample-barcoded 5' primer and a J-beta primer mix, a second PCR was run for 7 to 11 cycles. TCRdb re-called the 5' RACE reads through MiXCR, storing one row per CDR3 protein. The sample consists of some 640,000 distinct CDR3 sequences, 49% of them appearing once. The sample was blood. The receptor source for this set is a woman aged 55-70 years in good health.

The V gene is TRBV7-9, the J gene TRBJ2-7; 7 bases match TRBD1. Germline CDR1 reads SEHNR; CDR2 reads FQNEAQ (reference sequence). The CDR3 sequence is 12 residues long. Trimming at V came to 2 bases and at J to 11 bases, leaving 6 bases not matched to a gene. CDR3 sequence: CASSLKGAEEYF. The DNA of the CDR3 is TGTGCCAGCAGCTTAAAGGGGGCCGAAGAGTACTTC.

This sequence joins TRBV6-5 and TRBJ1-4; D gene ambiguous. V gave up 0 bases and J gave up 4 bases, with 12 bases separating them. CDR3 length equals 16 residues. Germline CDR1 reads MNHEY; CDR2 reads SVGAGI. In nucleotides, the CDR3 is TGTGCCAGCAGTTACTCAGGCAACGGAATTAATGAAAAACTGTTTTTT. Protein sequence: CASSYSGNGINEKLFF.

A word on this clonotype: With a much larger clone just one base away, this may be a read error. The chain uses TRBV5-1 and TRBJ1-2; 8 bases match TRBD1. This CDR3 comprises 15 residues. From germline, CDR1 is SGHRS and CDR2 YFSETQ. CDR3 in amino acids: CASSLSGGLAGGHTF. In DNA, the CDR3 is TGCGCCAGCAGCTTGTCAGGGGGCCTAGCGGGTGGCCACACCTTC.

This clonotype occurred a few times. The CDR3 bases are TGCAGTGCTAGGGTTGCGGGAGGGCCCTCGAGCATAGGGGAGACCCAGTACTTC. It encodes CSARVAGGPSSIGETQYF. The chain carries TRBV20-1 and TRBJ2-5; TRBD2 aligns across 9 bases. The junction had 19 bases not matched to a gene; V was cut back by 3 bases and J by 5 bases. The CDR3 is made up of 18 amino acids. Germline CDR1 and CDR2: DFQATT and SNEGSKA (reference sequence).

This clonotype came up once. V and J are TRBV20-1 and TRBJ2-7; 8 nucleotides align to TRBD2. CDR1 and CDR2 (germline): DFQATT, SNEGSKA (reference sequence). CDR3 length: 14 residues. J gave up 4 bases and V 6 bases, and 11 bases lay outside the gene matches. CDR3 bases: TGCAGTGCGTCTACCGGGACTAGACCATACGAGCAGTACTTC. It specifies CSASTGTRPYEQYF.

V usage is TRBV12-3 or TRBV12-4 and J usage is TRBJ2-7; 10 bases fit TRBD2. The CDR3 spans 15 residues. The ends lost 6 bases at V and 4 bases at J; junction bases unmatched: 9. CDR3 loop: CASSLRGTSAYEQYF. For the CDR3, the DNA is TGTGCCAGCAGCCTAAGAGGGACTAGCGCTTACGAGCAGTACTTC.

This clonotype was seen once. This CDR3 reads CSASPNGRSEAFF. CDR3 coding DNA: TGCAGTGCTTCTCCAAACGGCAGGTCTGAAGCTTTCTTT. This chain links TRBV20-1 with TRBJ1-1, with no clear D. CDR3 length: 13 amino acids. Looked up from germline, CDR1 is DFQATT and CDR2 is SNEGSKA (reference sequence). V lost 5 bases to trimming and J lost 6 bases, with 16 bases between them.

The table lists this clonotype with a few counts. This rearrangement joins TRBV15 to TRBJ2-1, with D hard to call. This CDR3 is 12 amino acids long. Per germline, CDR1 LNHNV and CDR2 YYDKDF (reference sequence). The V and J ends lost 1 base and 5 bases respectively, with 3 bases between them. CDR3 loop: CATSRVNNEQFF. The CDR3 DNA reads TGTGCCACCAGCAGAGTTAACAATGAGCAGTTCTTC.

This chain uses TRBV7-2 with TRBJ1-5; D remains unclear. The ends were cut back, 2 bases at V and 11 bases at J, with 19 bases in the middle. The CDR3 is made up of 15 amino acids. Germline lookup yields CDR1 SGHTA and CDR2 FQGNSA. CDR3 protein: CASSLSGRGKGAQHF. Written as DNA, the CDR3 is TGTGCCAGCAGCTTAAGTGGGCGGGGAAAAGGAGCCCAGCATTTT.

In its sample, this clonotype was seen a few times. This rearrangement joins TRBV24-1 to TRBJ2-2, with TRBD1 identical over 12 bases. Germline CDR1 and CDR2: KGHDR and SFDVKD. V lost 9 bases, J lost 7 bases, and 8 bases stayed unmatched. This CDR3 has 15 residues. The CDR3 DNA is TGTGCCACCGATTGGGACAGGGGGCCCGGCGGGGAGCTGTTTTTT. Translation gives CATDWDRGPGGELFF.

This sequence joins TRBV4-3 and TRBJ1-2; the match to TRBD1 covers 7 bases. V lost 3 bases, J lost 3 bases, and 4 bases stayed unmatched. This CDR3 has 14 amino acids. The germline CDR1 and CDR2 sequences are LGHNA and YSLEER. The CDR3 DNA sequence: TGCGCCAGCAGCCATCGCGACAGGGACTATGGCTACACCTTC. Translating gives CASSHRDRDYGYTF.

V is TRBV7-3 and J is TRBJ2-3, with a possible D match to TRBD2 (6 bases). V gave up 4 bases and J gave up 8 bases, with 13 bases separating them. This CDR3 is 13 amino acids long. Per germline, CDR1 SGHTA and CDR2 FQGTGA. The CDR3 DNA sequence: TGTGCCAGCAGCTCGACACCGGGAGTTACGCAGTATTTT. Protein sequence: CASSSTPGVTQYF.